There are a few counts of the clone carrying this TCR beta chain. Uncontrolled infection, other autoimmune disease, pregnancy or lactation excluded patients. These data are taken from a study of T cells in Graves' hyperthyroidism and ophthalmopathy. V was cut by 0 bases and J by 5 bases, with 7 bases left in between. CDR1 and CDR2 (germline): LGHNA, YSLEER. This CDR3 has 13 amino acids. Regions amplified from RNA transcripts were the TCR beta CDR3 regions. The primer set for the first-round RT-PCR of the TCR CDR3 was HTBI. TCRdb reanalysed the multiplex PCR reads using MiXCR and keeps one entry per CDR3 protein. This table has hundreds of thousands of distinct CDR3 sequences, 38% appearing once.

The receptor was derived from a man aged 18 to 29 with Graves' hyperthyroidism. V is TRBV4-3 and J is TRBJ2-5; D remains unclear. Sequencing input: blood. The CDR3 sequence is CASSQDWQETQYF. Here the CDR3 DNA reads TGCGCCAGCAGCCAAGATTGGCAGGAGACCCAGTACTTC.